This TCR beta chain derives from a study of T cell responses to AZD1222 COVID-19 vaccine. V lost 5 bases, J lost 0 bases, and 11 bases lay in between. CDR3 length: 14 amino acids. Germline assignment: CDR1 MNHEY and CDR2 SVGAGI. Sequencing used immunoSEQ multiplex PCR; TCRdb keeps in-frame clones, though not all of them. The sample lists roughly 150,000 clones; about 87% were seen once. The sequence derives from an adult in good health. The chain is built from TRBV6-5 and TRBJ2-7, with D possibly matching TRBD1 (6 bases). This specimen was peripheral blood, taken on day 0 of AZD1222 vaccination. The CDR3 DNA reads TGTGCCAGCAGTACGCGGACAGACTCCTACGAGCAGTACTTC. Protein: CASSTRTDSYEQYF.